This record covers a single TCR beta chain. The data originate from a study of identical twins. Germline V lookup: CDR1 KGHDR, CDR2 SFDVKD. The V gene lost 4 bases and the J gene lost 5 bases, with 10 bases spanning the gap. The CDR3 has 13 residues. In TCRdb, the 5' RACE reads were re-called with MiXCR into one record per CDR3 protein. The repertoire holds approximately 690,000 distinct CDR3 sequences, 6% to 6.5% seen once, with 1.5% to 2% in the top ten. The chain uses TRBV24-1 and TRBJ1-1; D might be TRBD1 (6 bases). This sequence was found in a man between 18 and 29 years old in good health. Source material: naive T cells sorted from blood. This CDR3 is CATSDPQGTEAFF. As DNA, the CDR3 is TGTGCCACCAGTGACCCGCAGGGGACTGAAGCTTTCTTT.